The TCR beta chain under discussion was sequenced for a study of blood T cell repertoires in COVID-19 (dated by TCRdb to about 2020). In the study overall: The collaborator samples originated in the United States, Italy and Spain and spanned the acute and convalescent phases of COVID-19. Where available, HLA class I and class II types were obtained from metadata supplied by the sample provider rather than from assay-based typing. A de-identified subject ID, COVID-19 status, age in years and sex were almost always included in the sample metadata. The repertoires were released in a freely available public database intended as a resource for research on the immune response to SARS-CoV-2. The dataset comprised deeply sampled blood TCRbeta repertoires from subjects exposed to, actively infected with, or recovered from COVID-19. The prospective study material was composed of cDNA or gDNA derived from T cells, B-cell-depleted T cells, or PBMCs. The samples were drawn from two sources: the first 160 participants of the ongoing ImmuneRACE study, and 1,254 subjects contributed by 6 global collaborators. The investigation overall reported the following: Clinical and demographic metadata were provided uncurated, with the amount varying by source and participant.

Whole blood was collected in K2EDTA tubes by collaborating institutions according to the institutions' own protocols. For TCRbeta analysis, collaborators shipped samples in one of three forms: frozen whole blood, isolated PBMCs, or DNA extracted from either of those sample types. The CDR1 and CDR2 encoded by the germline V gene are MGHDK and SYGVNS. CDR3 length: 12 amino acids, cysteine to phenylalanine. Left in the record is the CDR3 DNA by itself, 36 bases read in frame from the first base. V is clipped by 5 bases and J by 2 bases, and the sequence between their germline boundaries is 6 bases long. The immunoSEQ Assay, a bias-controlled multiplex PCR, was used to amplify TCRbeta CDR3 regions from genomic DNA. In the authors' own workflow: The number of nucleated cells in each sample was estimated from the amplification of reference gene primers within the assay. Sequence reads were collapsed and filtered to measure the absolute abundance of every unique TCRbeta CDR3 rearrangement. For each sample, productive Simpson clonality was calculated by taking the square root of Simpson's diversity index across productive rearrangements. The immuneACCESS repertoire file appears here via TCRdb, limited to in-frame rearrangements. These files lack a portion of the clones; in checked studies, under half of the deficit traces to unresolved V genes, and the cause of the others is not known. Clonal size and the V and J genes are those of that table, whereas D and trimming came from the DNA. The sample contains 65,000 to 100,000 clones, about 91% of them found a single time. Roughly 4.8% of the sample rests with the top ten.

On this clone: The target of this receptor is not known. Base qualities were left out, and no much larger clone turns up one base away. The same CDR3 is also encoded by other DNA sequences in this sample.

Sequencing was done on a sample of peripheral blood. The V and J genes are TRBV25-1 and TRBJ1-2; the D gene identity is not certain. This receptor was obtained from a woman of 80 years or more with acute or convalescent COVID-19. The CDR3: CASSPGNYGYTF. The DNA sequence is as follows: TGTGCCAGCAGTCCGGGGAACTATGGCTACACCTTC.